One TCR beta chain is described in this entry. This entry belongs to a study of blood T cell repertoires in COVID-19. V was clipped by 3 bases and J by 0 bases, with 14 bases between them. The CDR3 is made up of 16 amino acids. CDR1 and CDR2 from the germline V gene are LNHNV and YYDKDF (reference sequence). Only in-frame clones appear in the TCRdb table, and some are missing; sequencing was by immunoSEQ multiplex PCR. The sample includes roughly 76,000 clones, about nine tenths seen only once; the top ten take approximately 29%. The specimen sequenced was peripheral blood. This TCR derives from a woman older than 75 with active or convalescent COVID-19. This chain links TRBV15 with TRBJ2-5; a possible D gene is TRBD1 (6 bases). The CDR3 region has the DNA TGTGCCACCAGCAGGGACCCTACAGGGTACCAAGAGACCCAGTACTTC. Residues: CATSRDPTGYQETQYF.